The source of this TCR beta chain is a study of Ad26.COV2.S vaccination and SARS-CoV-2 variants. Regarding the study as a whole: The placebo group had lower spike-specific TCR breadth than the vaccine recipients did. It was reported that spike-specific CD8+ and CD4+ T cell responses were substantially broad after vaccination. Estimates derived from TCR breadth and depth analyses may have underestimated total T cell responses.

A remark on this clone: What it binds is not known.

Treatment in this sample: about 20 received Ad26.COV2.S at low or high dose, single or two shots; several received placebo; per-sample allocation not given. Collection of the samples took place on day 63 after the first injection of vaccine or placebo. Wuhan-strain spike was delivered by a replication-incompetent Ad26 vector. This CDR3 is built from 15 residues. Germline V CDR1 and CDR2: SGHDT, YYEEEE. Trimming pared 2 bases from V and 5 bases from J, leaving 16 bases between. Assay used: immunoSEQ multiplex PCR; TCRdb lists only in-frame clones, some missing. The table lists hundreds of thousands of clones, around 88% of them singletons.

The chain couples TRBV5-6 to TRBJ1-2, with D hard to call. The TCR was taken from a person aged 18-65 years who received the Ad26.COV2.S COVID-19 vaccine or a placebo. The starting material was peripheral blood, obtained in a trial of Ad26.COV2.S vaccine versus placebo. For the CDR3, the DNA is TGTGCCAGCAGCTTCCGGGCCCCCCAAAGTTATGGCTACACCTTC. Amino acid sequence: CASSFRAPQSYGYTF.